The 29 T cell receptor beta chains in this list originate from one sample, sequenced in a study of shared clonotypes between healthy human individuals (dated by TCRdb to about 2020). Library method: the immunoSEQ multiplex PCR assay. TCRdb carries this immuneACCESS record with in-frame sequences only. Its versions omit some clonotypes, under half of them owing to an unresolved V gene in the studies checked, with the rest unexplained. The sample table contains 2 million to 3 million clones; only one count was recorded for approximately 93% of them. Of the sample, 0.35% to 0.45% is held by the ten largest clones. Specimen: naive CD4+ T cells from PBMCs. Read against the paper, the sample's cell subset or site label means: CD45RA+ positively selected. These receptors came from a man in his late teens or twenties in good health. Some clones in this sample may be carry-over from other donors' samples.

The V call is TRBV5-1, the J call TRBJ2-4, with 8 bases fitting TRBD2. Germline V CDR1 and CDR2: SGHRS, YFSETQ. The length of the CDR3 is 15 residues. The V segment lost 4 bases and the J segment 8 bases; nucleotides outside the gene matches: 11. CDR3 in DNA: TGCGCCAGCAGCGAAGCGGCGGGAGGAGGGGACATTCAGTACTTC. Amino acid sequence: CASSEAAGGGDIQYF.

The gene calls are TRBV18 and TRBJ1-2; D is undetermined. The germline V and J ends were trimmed by 9 bases and 4 bases, with 18 bases remaining between them. CDR1 is KGHSH and CDR2 is LQKENI in the germline V gene. CDR3 length: 14 amino acids. CDR3 sequence reads: CASSYSGGPYGYTF. In DNA form, the CDR3 reads TGTGCCAGTTCCTATAGCGGCGGACCCTATGGCTACACCTTC.

The gene calls are TRBV11-3 and TRBJ1-3; maybe TRBD1 (5 bases). CDR1 is SGHNT and CDR2 is YENEEA in the germline V gene. Trimming pared 0 bases from V and 0 bases from J, leaving 12 bases between. This CDR3 region has 17 residues. The CDR3 coding sequence is TGTGCCAGCAGCTTAGATCGGGGCGAAAGCTCTGGAAACACCATATATTTT. It translates to CASSLDRGESSGNTIYF.

This sequence joins TRBV7-3 and TRBJ2-5, with 7 nucleotides matching TRBD2. Germline CDR1 is SGHTA and CDR2 is FQGTGA. Unmatched junction bases numbered 2, after V lost 5 bases and J lost 2 bases. This CDR3 is 13 amino acids long. In DNA, the CDR3 is TGTGCCAGCAGCCCGGGACTACAAGAGACCCAGTACTTC. Protein sequence: CASSPGLQETQYF. The whole variable domain, filled in from reference TRBV7-3 and TRBJ2-5, reads GAGVSQTPSNKVTEKGKYVELRCDPISGHTALYWYRQSLGQGPEFLIYFQGTGAADDSGLPNDRFFAVRPEGSVSTLKIQRTERGDSAVYLCASSPGLQETQYFGPGTRLLVL.

The chain uses TRBV28 and TRBJ2-3; D remains unclear. The CDR3 covers 12 residues. Germline V gene data show CDR1 as MDHEN and CDR2 as SYDVKM. V gave up 3 bases and J gave up 8 bases, with 9 bases separating them. CDR3 in DNA: TGTGCCAGCAGTTTCTCGGGTCCTACGCAGTATTTT. Translating gives CASSFSGPTQYF.

V is TRBV30 and J is TRBJ1-3; D gene uncertain. This CDR3 region has 13 residues. Looked up from germline, CDR1 is GTSNPN and CDR2 is SVGIG (reference sequence). The V end lost 2 bases, the J end lost 0 bases, and 5 bases lay between the germline ends. The CDR3: CAWSRTSGNTIYF. CDR3 coding DNA: TGTGCCTGGAGTAGGACCTCTGGAAACACCATATATTTT.

The chain carries TRBV11-1 and TRBJ2-7; D is undetermined. V lost 5 bases to trimming and J lost 0 bases, with 14 bases between them. The germline V gene encodes CDR1 SGHAT and CDR2 FQDESV (reference sequence). The CDR3 extends over 15 amino acids. CDR3 residues: CASSQLEKSSYEQYF. In DNA, the CDR3 is TGTGCCAGCAGCCAGCTAGAGAAGTCCTCCTACGAGCAGTACTTC.

This rearrangement joins TRBV7-2 to TRBJ2-7; 8 nucleotides agree with TRBD1. Germline CDR1 reads SGHTA; CDR2 reads FQGNSA. The V segment lost 5 bases and the J segment 2 bases; nucleotides outside the gene matches: 8. The CDR3 loop spans 15 amino acids. CDR3 sequence: CASSATRGQTYEQYF. The CDR3 DNA is TGTGCCAGCAGCGCCACCAGGGGGCAGACCTACGAGCAGTACTTC.

This rearrangement joins TRBV10-1 to TRBJ2-3; 7 nucleotides align to TRBD1. The CDR3 is made up of 13 amino acids. In germline, CDR1 is WNHNN, CDR2 SYGVQD (reference sequence). Trimming took 4 bases from V and 6 from J; bases not matched to a gene: 4. The CDR3, as DNA: TGCGCCAGCAGTGGACCGACAGGGGATACGCAGTATTTT. Its protein is CASSGPTGDTQYF.

The V and J genes are TRBV5-1 and TRBJ1-1; 7 nucleotides line up with TRBD1. The CDR3 length is 14 residues. Germline-derived CDR1 and CDR2 are SGHRS and YFSETQ. V trimming: 4 bases; J trimming: 4 bases; junction bases outside the gene matches: 7. The CDR3 DNA reads as TGCGCCAGCAGCCTGACAGGGTCACCCACTGAAGCTTTCTTT. The encoded protein is CASSLTGSPTEAFF. Full variable domain (remainder filled in from reference TRBV5-1 and TRBJ1-1): KAGVTQTPRYLIKTRGQQVTLSCSPISGHRSVSWYQQTPGQGLQFLFEYFSETQRNKGNFPGRFSGRQFSNSRSEMNVSTLELGDSALYLCASSLTGSPTEAFFGQGTRLTVV.

Turning to this clone: The same CDR3 arises from other DNA sequences in this sample as well. This rearrangement joins TRBV2 to TRBJ2-1; 11 bases map to TRBD2. The CDR3 covers 14 residues. CDR1 SNHLY and CDR2 FYNNEI come from the germline V gene. V lost 3 bases, J lost 7 bases, and 2 bases stayed unmatched. CDR3 coding DNA: TGTGCCAGCAGTGAGGGACTAGCGGTAAATGAGCAGTTCTTC. Protein: CASSEGLAVNEQFF.

This chain connects TRBV18 to TRBJ2-1; D is undetermined. The CDR3 covers 13 residues. Germline assignment: CDR1 KGHSH and CDR2 LQKENI. V was shortened by 3 bases and J by 6 bases, with 9 bases between the two germline ends. This CDR3 reads CASSPSSGNEQFF. Written as DNA, the CDR3 is TGTGCCAGCTCACCCTCTAGTGGCAATGAGCAGTTCTTC.

Worth noting for this clone: The sample has other DNA sequences that encode this CDR3 too. This chain uses TRBV5-1 with TRBJ1-2; D is unclear. The CDR3 has 13 residues. Germline V CDR1 and CDR2: SGHRS, YFSETQ. The V and J ends lost 2 bases and 0 bases respectively, with 5 bases between them. DNA of the CDR3: TGCGCCAGCAGCTTAGGATCTAACTATGGCTACACCTTC. Its translation: CASSLGSNYGYTF.

The V gene is TRBV18, the J gene TRBJ2-3; maybe TRBD2 (7 bases). From germline, CDR1 is KGHSH and CDR2 LQKENI. V was pared by 5 bases and J by 2 bases, with 20 bases between. The CDR3 runs to 17 residues. For the CDR3, the DNA is TGTGCCAGCTCAACCCGGGGGGCTCCAACTTACACAGATACGCAGTATTTT. Translated, it gives CASSTRGAPTYTDTQYF.

This clone has just one count. The V call is TRBV7-6, the J call TRBJ1-4; D ambiguous. CDR1 SGHVS and CDR2 FNYEAQ come from the germline V gene. Between the trimmed V and J ends, which lost 4 bases and 13 bases, there was a span of 10 bases. CDR3 length equals 11 residues. Here the CDR3 DNA reads TGTGCCAGCAGCTCGAATGGCGGACTGTTTTTT. Encoded protein: CASSSNGGLFF.

The chain recombines TRBV7-6 with TRBJ2-3, with a weak D call TRBD2 (5 bases). CDR3 size: 13 residues. Trimming pared 5 bases from V and 2 bases from J, leaving 8 bases between. From germline, CDR1 is SGHVS and CDR2 FNYEAQ. The CDR3 DNA is TGTGCCAGCAGCCCGGGAAACACAGATACGCAGTATTTT. This gives the protein CASSPGNTDTQYF.

The V and J genes are TRBV28 and TRBJ1-1; 8 bases line up with TRBD1. With 6 bases clipped from V and 3 bases from J, the junction kept 9 bases outside the gene matches. Germline-derived CDR1 and CDR2 are MDHEN and SYDVKM. The CDR3 consists of 15 residues. The CDR3 protein is CASRVNQGADTEAFF. DNA of the CDR3: TGTGCCAGCAGGGTAAATCAGGGGGCTGACACTGAAGCTTTCTTT.

The chain carries TRBV28 and TRBJ1-2; D not resolved. The V end lost 5 bases, the J end lost 0 bases, and 10 bases lay between the germline ends. The CDR3 contains 14 residues. Germline loops: CDR1 MDHEN, CDR2 SYDVKM. The CDR3 DNA reads as TGTGCCAGCAGTACGGGAGATGCTAACTATGGCTACACCTTC. Protein sequence: CASSTGDANYGYTF.

The DNA of the CDR3 is TGCGCCAGCAGCCTACAGGGGGCGGGCTCCTACGAGCAGTACTTC. It specifies CASSLQGAGSYEQYF. The rearrangement links TRBV5-1 to TRBJ2-7; 9 nucleotides agree with TRBD1. Germline values: CDR1 SGHRS, CDR2 YFSETQ. The CDR3 runs 15 residues. With 4 bases clipped from V and 0 bases from J, the junction kept 5 bases outside the gene matches.

This sequence joins TRBV5-5 and TRBJ2-7; perhaps D is TRBD1 or TRBD2 (6 bases each). Per germline, CDR1 SGHKS and CDR2 YYEKEE (reference sequence). The germline V and J ends were trimmed by 2 bases and 4 bases, with 13 bases remaining between them. This CDR3 region has 14 residues. CDR3 coding DNA: TGTGCCAGCAGCTTTGGGGGGCGTGGATACGAGCAGTACTTC. Protein product: CASSFGGRGYEQYF.

This sequence joins TRBV7-8 and TRBJ2-4; D is ambiguous. Germline CDR1 is SGHVS and CDR2 is FQNEAQ. The germline V and J ends were trimmed by 1 base and 0 bases, with 7 bases remaining between them. CDR3 size: 15 residues. In DNA form, the CDR3 reads TGTGCCAGCAGCTTAGGGCTCATAGCCAAAAACATTCAGTACTTC. Translated, it gives CASSLGLIAKNIQYF.

This clone was detected once. J is TRBJ1-2 and V is TRBV18; D perhaps matches TRBD1 (6 bases). Germline CDR1 reads KGHSH; CDR2 reads LQKENI. Trimming took off 3 bases at V and 5 bases at J, with 16 bases between the two ends. The CDR3 contains 15 residues. The chain's CDR3 is CASSPPGGGGYGYTF. In DNA form, the CDR3 reads TGTGCCAGCTCACCCCCCGGGGGGGGCGGGTATGGCTACACCTTC.

The chain has TRBV9 and TRBJ2-7; 8 bases are a match to TRBD2. V dropped 4 bases and J dropped 3; count of bases not matched to a gene: 30. CDR1 SGDLS and CDR2 YYNGEE come from the germline V gene. The CDR3 loop spans 22 amino acids. The CDR3 sequence is CASSSRDTRLGLATNNYYEQYF. Here the CDR3 DNA reads TGTGCCAGCAGCTCCCGGGACACGAGATTAGGACTAGCTACAAATAACTACTACGAGCAGTACTTC. Based on the CDR3 plus reference TRBV9 and TRBJ2-7, the full variable domain is DSGVTQTPKHLITATGQRVTLRCSPRSGDLSVYWYQQSLDQGLQFLIQYYNGEERAKGNILERFSAQQFPDLHSELNLSSLELGDSALYFCASSSRDTRLGLATNNYYEQYFGPGTRLTVT.

In DNA, the CDR3 is TGTGCCAGCAGCCGACTGACTAGCGGGAGAGGTAATGAGCAGTTCTTC. Its translation is CASSRLTSGRGNEQFF. The rearrangement joins TRBV28 to TRBJ2-1; 12 nucleotides match TRBD2. J gave up 7 bases and V 6 bases, and 10 bases lay outside the gene matches. Germline-derived CDR1 and CDR2 are MDHEN and SYDVKM. The CDR3 has 16 amino acids. Complete variable domain (other parts from reference TRBV28 and TRBJ2-1): DVKVTQSSRYLVKRTGEKVFLECVQDMDHENMFWYRQDPGLGLRLIYFSYDVKMKEKGDIPEGYSVSREKKERFSLILESASTNQTSMYLCASSRLTSGRGNEQFFGPGTRLTVL.

In its sample, this clone was seen once. The CDR3 nucleotides read TGTGCCAGCAGCCAAGAAGCGACCGGGACAGGGCTAGCAACTAATGAAAAACTGTTTTTT. Its translation: CASSQEATGTGLATNEKLFF. The chain links TRBV4-2 to TRBJ1-4; 9 nucleotides match TRBD1. Trimming at V came to 0 bases and at J to 0 bases, leaving 11 bases not matched to a gene. This CDR3 is built from 20 residues. CDR1 is LGHNA and CDR2 is YNFKEQ in the germline V gene.

The J gene is TRBJ1-1, the V gene TRBV29-1; D unresolved. Deletions cut 6 bases from V and 1 base from J, with 6 bases between. CDR1 is SQVTM, CDR2 ANQGSEA, per germline. CDR3 length: 11 residues. The CDR3 is CSVVSNTEAFF. In nucleotides, the CDR3 is TGCAGCGTCGTTTCGAACACTGAAGCTTTCTTT. Filled out from reference TRBV29-1 and TRBJ1-1, the complete variable domain reads SAVISQKPSRDICQRGTSLTIQCQVDSQVTMMFWYRQQPGQSLTLIATANQGSEATYESGFVIDKFPISRPNLTFSTLTVSNMSPEDSSIYLCSVVSNTEAFFGQGTRLTVV.

This sequence joins TRBV6-1 and TRBJ2-2, with 8 bases fitting TRBD2. This CDR3 contains 17 residues. V lost 0 bases, J lost 2 bases, and 5 bases stayed unmatched. Germline CDR1 and CDR2: MNHNS and SASEGT. The CDR3 DNA follows: TGTGCCAGCAGTGAAGCGCCCGGGAGGGCCAACACCGGGGAGCTGTTTTTT. It translates to CASSEAPGRANTGELFF.

The J gene is TRBJ1-2, the V gene TRBV28; D is ambiguous. This CDR3 is 15 amino acids long. Trimming cost V 7 bases and J 2 bases, with 17 bases left between them. Per the germline V gene, CDR1 is MDHEN and CDR2 is SYDVKM. In DNA form, the CDR3 reads TGTGCCAGCAACAAACAGTGGGGAACGAACTATGGCTACACCTTC. Translated: CASNKQWGTNYGYTF.

The chain uses TRBV6-6 and TRBJ1-1, with no clear D. Trimming left V 10 bases short and J 3 bases short, with 15 bases between. Looked up from germline, CDR1 is MNHNY and CDR2 is SVGAGI (reference sequence). The CDR3 runs to 13 residues. The CDR3 is CATRRALDTEAFF. CDR3 coding DNA: TGTGCCACACGACGGGCATTGGACACTGAAGCTTTCTTT.